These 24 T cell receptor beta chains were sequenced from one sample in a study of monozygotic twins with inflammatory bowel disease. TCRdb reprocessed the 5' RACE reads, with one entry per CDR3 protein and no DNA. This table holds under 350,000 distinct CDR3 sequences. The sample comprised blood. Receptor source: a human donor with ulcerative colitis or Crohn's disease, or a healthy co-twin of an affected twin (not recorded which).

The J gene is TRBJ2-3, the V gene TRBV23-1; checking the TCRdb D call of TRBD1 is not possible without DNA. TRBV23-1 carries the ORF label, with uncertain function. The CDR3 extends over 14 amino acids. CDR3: CASRPGQRGDTQYF.

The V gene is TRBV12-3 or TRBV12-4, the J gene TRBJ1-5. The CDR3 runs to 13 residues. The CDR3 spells CASSTQIQQPQHF.

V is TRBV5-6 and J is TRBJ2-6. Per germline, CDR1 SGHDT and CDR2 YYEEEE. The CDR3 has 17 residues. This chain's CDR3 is CASSFSAGPSGANVLTF.

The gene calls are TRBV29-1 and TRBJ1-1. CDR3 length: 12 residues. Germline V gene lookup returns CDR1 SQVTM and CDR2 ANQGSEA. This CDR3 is CSVAGLNTEAFF.

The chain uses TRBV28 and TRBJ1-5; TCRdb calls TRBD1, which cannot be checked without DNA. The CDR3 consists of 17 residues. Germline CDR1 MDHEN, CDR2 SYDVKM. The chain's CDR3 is CASSLSAPGTGNQPQHF.

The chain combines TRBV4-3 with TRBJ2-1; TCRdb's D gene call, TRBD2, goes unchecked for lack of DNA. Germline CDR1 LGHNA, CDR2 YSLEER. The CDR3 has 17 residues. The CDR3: CASSQHTSGGAGLSQFF.

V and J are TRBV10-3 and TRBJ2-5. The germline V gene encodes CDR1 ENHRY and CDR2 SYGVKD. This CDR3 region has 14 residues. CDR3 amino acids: CAISGGPYQETQYF.

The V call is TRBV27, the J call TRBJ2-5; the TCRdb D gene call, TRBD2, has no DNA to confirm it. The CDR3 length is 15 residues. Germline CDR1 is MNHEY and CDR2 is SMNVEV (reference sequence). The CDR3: CASKRSAGVMETQYF.

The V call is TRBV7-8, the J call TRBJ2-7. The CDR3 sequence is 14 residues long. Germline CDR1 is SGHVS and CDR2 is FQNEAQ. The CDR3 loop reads CASSLKLRVGEQYF.

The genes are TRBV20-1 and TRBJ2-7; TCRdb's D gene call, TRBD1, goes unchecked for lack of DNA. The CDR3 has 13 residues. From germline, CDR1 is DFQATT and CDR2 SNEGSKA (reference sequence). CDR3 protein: CSANEAGPYEQYF.

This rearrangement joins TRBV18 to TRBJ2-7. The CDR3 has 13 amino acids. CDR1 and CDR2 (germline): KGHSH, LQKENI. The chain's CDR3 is CASSPGLSDEQYF.

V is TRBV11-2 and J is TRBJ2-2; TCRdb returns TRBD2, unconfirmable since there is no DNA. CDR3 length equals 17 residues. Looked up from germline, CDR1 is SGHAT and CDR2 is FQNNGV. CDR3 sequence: CASSLELAGDNTGELFF. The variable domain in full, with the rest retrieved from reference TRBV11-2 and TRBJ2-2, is EAGVAQSPRYKIIEKRQSVAFWCNPISGHATLYWYQQILGQGPKLLIQFQNNGVVDDSQLPKDRFSAERLKGVDSTLKIQPAKLEDSAVYLCASSLELAGDNTGELFFGEGSRLTVL.

This CDR3 is CASSSPLSGANVLTF. This rearrangement joins TRBV27 to TRBJ2-6; TCRdb names TRBD1, which stays unverified in the absence of DNA. The CDR3 sequence is 15 residues long. Germline V gene sequence: CDR1 MNHEY, CDR2 SMNVEV (reference sequence).

This chain's CDR3 is CASSGDRAHSGGFLNEQFF. The chain links TRBV11-2 to TRBJ2-1; as DNA is missing, the TRBD1 call by TCRdb cannot be tested. The CDR3 has 19 amino acids. CDR1 is SGHAT and CDR2 is FQNNGV in the germline V gene. The complete variable domain, with remaining parts taken from reference TRBV11-2 and TRBJ2-1, reads EAGVAQSPRYKIIEKRQSVAFWCNPISGHATLYWYQQILGQGPKLLIQFQNNGVVDDSQLPKDRFSAERLKGVDSTLKIQPAKLEDSAVYLCASSGDRAHSGGFLNEQFFGPGTRLTVL.

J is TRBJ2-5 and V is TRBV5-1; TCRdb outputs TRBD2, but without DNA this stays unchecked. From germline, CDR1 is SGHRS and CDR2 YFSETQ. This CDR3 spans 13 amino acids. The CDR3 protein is CASLGSDQETQYF.

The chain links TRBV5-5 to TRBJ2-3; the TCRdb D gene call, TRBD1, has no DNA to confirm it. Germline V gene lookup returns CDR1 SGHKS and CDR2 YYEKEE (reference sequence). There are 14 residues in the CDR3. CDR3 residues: CASTKDRSTDTQYF.

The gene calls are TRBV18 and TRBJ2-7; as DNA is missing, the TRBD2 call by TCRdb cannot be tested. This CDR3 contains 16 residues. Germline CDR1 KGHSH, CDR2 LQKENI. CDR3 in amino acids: CASSWRRAPSSGEQYF.

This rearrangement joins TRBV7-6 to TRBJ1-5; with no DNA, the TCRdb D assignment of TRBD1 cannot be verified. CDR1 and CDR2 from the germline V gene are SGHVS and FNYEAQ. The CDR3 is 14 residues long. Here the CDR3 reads CASSPGQGIYPQHF.

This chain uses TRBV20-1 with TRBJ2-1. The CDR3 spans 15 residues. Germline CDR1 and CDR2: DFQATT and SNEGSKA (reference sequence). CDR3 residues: CSARDAAEPYNEQFF.

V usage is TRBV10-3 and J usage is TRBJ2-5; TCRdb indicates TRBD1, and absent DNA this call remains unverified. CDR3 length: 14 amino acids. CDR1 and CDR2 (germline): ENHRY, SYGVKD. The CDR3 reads CAISESFGGETQYF.

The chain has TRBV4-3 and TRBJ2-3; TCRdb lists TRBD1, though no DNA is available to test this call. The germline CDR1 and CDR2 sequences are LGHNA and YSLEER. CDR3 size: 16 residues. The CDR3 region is CASSQTRDSKADTQYF.

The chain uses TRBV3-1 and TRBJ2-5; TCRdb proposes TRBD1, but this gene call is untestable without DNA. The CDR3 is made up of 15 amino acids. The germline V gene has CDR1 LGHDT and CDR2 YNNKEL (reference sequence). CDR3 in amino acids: CASSQDWGKKETQYF.

CDR3 protein: CASSFRRGRSDTQYF. V is TRBV28 and J is TRBJ2-3; as DNA is missing, the TRBD1 call by TCRdb cannot be tested. Germline V CDR1 and CDR2: MDHEN, SYDVKM. CDR3 length equals 15 residues.

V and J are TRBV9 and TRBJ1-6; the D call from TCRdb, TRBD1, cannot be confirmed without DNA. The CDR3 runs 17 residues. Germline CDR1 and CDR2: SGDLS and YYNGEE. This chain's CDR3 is CASSPRTGRSYNSPLHF.